This passage covers 23 T cell receptor beta chains from one sample sequenced in a study of cytomegalovirus exposure and HLA in healthy donors (dated by TCRdb to the late 2010s). The library relied on the immunoSEQ multiplex PCR assay. For the multiplex PCR, a mixture combining 60 forward primers for TCR Vbeta segments and 13 reverse primers for TCR Jbeta segments was used. The source is immuneACCESS, and TCRdb retained only in-frame sequences with V and J called. Part of the clones is not carried over; for the studies checked, unresolved V genes explain less than half of this, and the remainder is unexplained. The sample table records some 150,000 clones; about 76% of these occur just once. The top ten clones comprise under 4% of the sample. The sample comprised PBMCs. The receptors here all came from a human donor in good health.

The chain uses TRBV19 and TRBJ1-3; TRBD1 agrees at 8 bases. The CDR3 has 12 residues. The J segment lost 4 bases and the V segment lost 10 bases, leaving 3 bases of the junction unmatched. Looked up from germline, CDR1 is LNHDA and CDR2 is SQIVND (reference sequence). The CDR3 protein is CATRTGGNTIYF. In DNA, the CDR3 is TGTGCCACCCGGACAGGGGGAAACACCATATATTTT. The full variable domain, with the rest looked up from reference TRBV19 and TRBJ1-3, is DGGITQSPKYLFRKEGQNVTLSCEQNLNHDAMYWYRQDPGQGLRLIYYSQIVNDFQKGDIAEGYSVSREKKESFPLTVTSAQKNPTAFYLCATRTGGNTIYFGEGSWLTVV.

The chain uses TRBV28 and TRBJ2-2; D is unclear. This CDR3 is built from 16 residues. V lost 3 bases to trimming and J lost 0 bases, with 11 bases between them. In germline, CDR1 is MDHEN, CDR2 SYDVKM. The CDR3 here is CASSLVRVANTGELFF. The CDR3 nucleotides are TGTGCCAGCAGTTTGGTTCGGGTAGCGAACACCGGGGAGCTGTTTTTT.

The gene calls are TRBV5-4 and TRBJ2-3, with 10 bases that match TRBD1. With 4 bases clipped from V and 6 bases from J, the junction kept 5 bases outside the gene matches. Germline lookup yields CDR1 SGHNT and CDR2 YYREEE (reference sequence). The CDR3 is made up of 14 amino acids. CDR3 DNA: TGTGCCAGCAGCCCCGGGACAGGGGTGGATACGCAGTATTTT. Translation gives CASSPGTGVDTQYF. Drawing the rest from reference TRBV5-4 and TRBJ2-3, the complete variable domain is ETGVTQSPTHLIKTRGQQVTLRCSSQSGHNTVSWYQQALGQGPQFIFQYYREEENGRGNFPPRFSGLQFPNYSSELNVNALELDDSALYLCASSPGTGVDTQYFGPGTRLTVL.

The table lists this clone with a few counts. The genes are TRBV20-1 and TRBJ2-5; unclear D gene. Trimming pared 6 bases from V and 3 bases from J, leaving 8 bases between. CDR1 and CDR2 from the germline V gene are DFQATT and SNEGSKA (reference sequence). This CDR3 region has 11 residues. CDR3 sequence: CSARVKETQYF. CDR3 coding DNA: TGCAGTGCCCGGGTGAAAGAGACCCAGTACTTC.

V gene TRBV2 combines with J gene TRBJ1-4; 7 nucleotides align to TRBD1. CDR1 SNHLY and CDR2 FYNNEI come from the germline V gene. The V segment lost 2 bases and the J segment 4 bases; nucleotides outside the gene matches: 10. The CDR3 is 17 amino acids. CDR3 sequence (DNA): TGTGCCAGCAGTGAACTTACAGGGGTTATGGGTAATGAAAAACTGTTTTTT. It codes for CASSELTGVMGNEKLFF.

This rearrangement joins TRBV30 to TRBJ1-4; 9 bases are a match to TRBD1. The CDR3 sequence is 14 residues long. J was trimmed by 8 bases and V by 0 bases; bases with no gene match: 4. The V gene's germline CDR1 is GTSNPN and CDR2 SVGIG (reference sequence). Here the CDR3 reads CAWSVRDREEKLFF. In DNA form, the CDR3 reads TGTGCCTGGAGTGTACGGGACAGGGAAGAAAAACTGTTTTTT.

The rearrangement joins TRBV9 to TRBJ2-7, with TRBD2 identical over 8 bases. CDR3 length equals 15 residues. V was pared by 2 bases and J by 3 bases, with 7 bases of the junction left unmatched. From germline, CDR1 is SGDLS and CDR2 YYNGEE. As DNA, the CDR3 is TGTGCCAGCAGCGTCACTAGCGGAGGCGGCTACGAGCAGTACTTC. Its translation: CASSVTSGGGYEQYF.

This clone was found once. The CDR3 nucleotides are TGTGCCAGAAAGGGACTAGCGGGAAAGGAGCAGTTCTTC. Protein sequence: CARKGLAGKEQFF. The chain has TRBV6-5 and TRBJ2-1; the match to TRBD2 covers 13 bases. Germline loops: CDR1 MNHEY, CDR2 SVGAGI. V gave up 9 bases and J gave up 10 bases; unmatched junction bases: 6. This CDR3 has 13 residues.

This clone was found a few times. The chain links TRBV5-1 to TRBJ2-1, with 7 bases identical to TRBD1. Germline V gene sequence: CDR1 SGHRS, CDR2 YFSETQ. Trimming removed 3 bases from V and 8 bases from J; junction bases left unmatched: 11. The CDR3 runs 15 residues. The CDR3 coding sequence is TGCGCCAGCAGCTCGCGCTACTTAGGGGGCGATGAGCAGTTCTTC. This translates into CASSSRYLGGDEQFF.

The genes are TRBV7-7 and TRBJ2-2; D gene ambiguous. The CDR3 is made up of 14 amino acids. V lost 1 base and J 2 bases, leaving 5 bases between the germline ends. Germline CDR1 and CDR2: SSHAT and FNYEAQ (reference sequence). CDR3 loop: CASSLDRNTGELFF. The CDR3, as DNA: TGTGCCAGCAGCTTAGACAGAAACACCGGGGAGCTGTTTTTT.

The chain is built from TRBV10-3 and TRBJ2-3; D is uncertain. This CDR3 is 13 amino acids long. Germline V CDR1 and CDR2: ENHRY, SYGVKD. V was pared by 3 bases and J by 6 bases, with 10 bases between. CDR3 DNA: TGTGCCATCAGTGATAACAACCTGGATACGCAGTATTTT. Protein sequence: CAISDNNLDTQYF.

A single count supports this clone. The rearrangement uses TRBV10-1 and TRBJ2-1; unclear D gene. Germline V gene data show CDR1 as WNHNN and CDR2 as SYGVQD (reference sequence). CDR3 size: 13 residues. Trimming removed 4 bases from V and 4 bases from J, with 8 bases in between. The CDR3 DNA reads TGCGCCAGCAGTGTCGCCCAGTACAATGAGCAGTTCTTC. Encoded protein: CASSVAQYNEQFF.

The chain employs TRBV7-8 and TRBJ1-5; 7 nucleotides match TRBD1. The J segment lost 5 bases and the V segment lost 0 bases, leaving 1 base of the junction unmatched. Germline V CDR1 and CDR2: SGHVS, FQNEAQ. CDR3 length: 14 amino acids. CDR3 nucleotide sequence: TGTGCCAGCAGCTTAGCGGGACAGCATCAGCCCCAGCATTTT. Translating gives CASSLAGQHQPQHF.

The genes are TRBV9 and TRBJ2-1, with 9 nucleotides matching TRBD2. Germline CDR1 reads SGDLS; CDR2 reads YYNGEE. CDR3 length: 15 amino acids. J lost 10 bases, V lost 3 bases, and 11 bases had no gene match. This CDR3 reads CASSEGVAGEGEQFF. The CDR3 nucleotides are TGTGCCAGCAGCGAGGGGGTAGCGGGAGAAGGGGAGCAGTTCTTC.

The chain recombines TRBV6-6 with TRBJ2-7, with D possibly being TRBD2 (6 bases). The CDR3 sequence is 12 residues long. Germline V gives CDR1 MNHNY, CDR2 SVGAGI (reference sequence). CDR3 coding DNA: TGTGCGACCGGGGGACTTGTTGTCGAGCAGTACTTC. Its protein is CATGGLVVEQYF.

The DNA of the CDR3 is TGTGCTAGTGGTCCTCCTGGCGTCGGGGAGACCCAGTACTTC. Translated, it gives CASGPPGVGETQYF. This chain links TRBV12-5 with TRBJ2-5; D gene unclear. Germline assignment: CDR1 LGHNT and CDR2 FRNRAP. V was cut by 5 bases and J by 5 bases, with 15 bases left in between. The CDR3 runs 14 residues.

The chain employs TRBV6-5 and TRBJ1-1, with 7 bases matching TRBD1. V lost 1 base and J lost 4; bases outside the gene matches: 3. This CDR3 is built from 14 residues. Germline V lookup: CDR1 MNHEY, CDR2 SVGAGI. The CDR3 here is CASSYWQGGTEAFF. CDR3 DNA: TGTGCCAGCAGTTACTGGCAGGGGGGCACTGAAGCTTTCTTT.

V usage is TRBV7-9 and J usage is TRBJ1-4; TRBD1 might be the D (5 bases). The germline V and J ends were trimmed by 1 base and 3 bases, with 6 bases remaining between them. The CDR3 consists of 14 residues. Germline CDR1 reads SEHNR; CDR2 reads FQNEAQ (reference sequence). The CDR3 loop reads CASSLGGANEKLFF. The CDR3 coding sequence is TGTGCCAGCAGCTTAGGGGGCGCTAATGAAAAACTGTTTTTT.

This clone was seen only once. The genes are TRBV7-2 and TRBJ1-1; 8 bases are a match to TRBD1. V lost 2 bases to trimming and J lost 9 bases; unmatched junction nucleotides: 11. The CDR3 has 15 amino acids. The V gene's germline CDR1 is SGHTA and CDR2 FQGNSA. The CDR3: CASSLIVGQGSQAFF. The CDR3 bases are TGTGCCAGCAGCTTAATCGTAGGACAGGGCTCTCAAGCTTTCTTT.

The genes are TRBV9 and TRBJ2-5; 7 bases agree with TRBD1. CDR1 and CDR2 from the germline V gene are SGDLS and YYNGEE. This CDR3 has 19 residues. Trimming removed 2 bases from V and 1 base from J; junction bases left unmatched: 17. The CDR3 loop reads CASSVSSGTEAVTQETQYF. The CDR3 DNA is TGTGCCAGCAGCGTGAGCTCCGGGACAGAAGCGGTAACCCAAGAGACCCAGTACTTC.

This clone was counted only a few times. This chain uses TRBV4-1 with TRBJ2-1, with TRBD2 identical over 12 bases. Germline V gene lookup returns CDR1 MGHRA and CDR2 YSYEKL. The CDR3 has 18 residues. V lost 3 bases to trimming and J lost 1 base; unmatched junction nucleotides: 7. The CDR3 loop is CASSHGLAGMISYNEQFF. CDR3 nucleotides: TGCGCCAGCAGCCATGGACTAGCGGGGATGATTTCCTACAATGAGCAGTTCTTC.

The chain uses TRBV6-5 and TRBJ1-2, with unresolved D. With 6 bases removed from V and 8 bases from J, the gap between germline ends came to 13 bases. The CDR3 totals 12 residues. CDR1 is MNHEY, CDR2 SVGAGI, per germline. The CDR3 nucleotides read TGTGCCAGCAGGGGATACGAGGGAGGCTACACCTTC. This codes for CASRGYEGGYTF.

This chain uses TRBV5-4 with TRBJ1-2; a possible D gene is TRBD1 (5 bases). There are 14 residues in the CDR3. CDR1 and CDR2 (germline): SGHNT, YYREEE (reference sequence). V dropped 6 bases and J dropped 0 bases, with 12 bases sitting between them. CDR3 DNA sequence: TGTGCCAGCACCTTTGACAGATCTAACTATGGCTACACCTTC. Translation: CASTFDRSNYGYTF.